A single sample gave rise to the 21 T cell receptor beta chains below, sequenced in a study of beta chain features in type 1 diabetes. The authors reverse transcribed all of the isolated RNA, so sequencing captured expressed TCRB transcripts. TCRdb's copy holds only in-frame clones and misses some; the assay was immunoSEQ multiplex PCR. The sample carries under 800,000 clones, roughly a sixth recorded once. The material sequenced was naive CD4+ T cells from blood. Source of these receptors: a man between 18 and 35 years old in good health.

The gene calls are TRBV5-6 and TRBJ2-6, with D perhaps matching TRBD1 or TRBD2 (6 bases each). This CDR3 region has 15 residues. Deletions cut 6 bases from V and 3 bases from J, with 13 bases between. Germline lookup yields CDR1 SGHDT and CDR2 YYEEEE. CDR3 sequence reads: CASTDRGRGANVLTF. CDR3 DNA sequence: TGTGCCAGCACGGACCGGGGGCGTGGGGCCAACGTCCTGACTTTC.

In its sample, this clone was seen a few times. The V gene is TRBV28, the J gene TRBJ1-2, with D tentatively TRBD1 (6 bases). The germline V and J ends were trimmed by 6 bases and 5 bases, with 16 bases remaining between them. Germline V gene lookup returns CDR1 MDHEN and CDR2 SYDVKM. The CDR3 has 14 residues. CDR3 sequence: CASSTRGSLYGYTF. CDR3 coding DNA: TGTGCCAGCAGCACAAGGGGGTCTCTGTATGGCTACACCTTC.

V gene TRBV29-1 combines with J gene TRBJ1-1; D ambiguous. V gave up 7 bases and J gave up 1 base, with 13 bases separating them. CDR1 SQVTM and CDR2 ANQGSEA come from the germline V gene. This CDR3 has 13 amino acids. The CDR3 DNA reads as TGCAGCGCCACGATCTTGGCGAACACTGAAGCTTTCTTT. It yields the protein CSATILANTEAFF.

In nucleotides, the CDR3 is TGTGCCAGCAGCTTCCCGGCGGGGTGGGCGGGAGTGAGGAACAATGAGCAGTTCTTC. The encoded protein is CASSFPAGWAGVRNNEQFF. The chain uses TRBV7-2 and TRBJ2-1; the match to TRBD2 covers 7 bases. The V segment lost 3 bases and the J segment 5 bases; nucleotides outside the gene matches: 19. The germline V gene encodes CDR1 SGHTA and CDR2 FQGNSA. The CDR3 spans 19 residues.

The chain uses TRBV7-2 and TRBJ1-3, with D unresolved. Germline V gene sequence: CDR1 SGHTA, CDR2 FQGNSA. Trimming cost V 2 bases and J 3 bases, with 8 bases left between them. The CDR3 loop spans 14 amino acids. Here the CDR3 DNA reads TGTGCCAGCAGCTTACTAGGTCATGGAAACACCATATATTTT. Translation: CASSLLGHGNTIYF.

This chain uses TRBV14 with TRBJ1-2, with D tentatively TRBD1 (5 bases). Trimming removed 4 bases from V and 2 bases from J, with 23 bases in between. Germline CDR1 and CDR2: SGHDN and FVKESK. This CDR3 region has 18 residues. The CDR3 DNA sequence: TGTGCCAGCAGCCTCGCTCAGGGTAGCAATGTAGAGAACTATGGCTACACCTTC. Translated: CASSLAQGSNVENYGYTF.

The chain recombines TRBV15 with TRBJ2-1, with 7 bases that match TRBD2. The trim removed 3 bases at V and 9 bases at J, leaving 2 bases unmatched. This CDR3 has 12 amino acids. The germline V gene has CDR1 LNHNV and CDR2 YYDKDF (reference sequence). The CDR3 nucleotides are TGTGCCACCAGCAGGCGGGAGTTTGAGCAGTTCTTC. Its protein is CATSRREFEQFF.

This clone was picked up a small number of times. Other DNA sequences from this sample encode an identical CDR3 as well. The chain uses TRBV7-2 and TRBJ1-1; a weak D match, TRBD1 (5 bases). Looked up from germline, CDR1 is SGHTA and CDR2 is FQGNSA. The CDR3 sequence is 14 residues long. The V end was cut by 1 base, the J end by 1 base, with 7 bases between. The CDR3 nucleotides are TGTGCCAGCAGCTTAGTGGGGGGGAACACTGAAGCTTTCTTT. Translation: CASSLVGGNTEAFF.

This clone was counted only a few times. The rearrangement joins TRBV30 to TRBJ1-1; 7 bases agree with TRBD1. Germline trimming cut 7 bases from V and 11 bases from J; bases unmatched to any gene: 16. Looked up from germline, CDR1 is GTSNPN and CDR2 is SVGIG (reference sequence). The CDR3 totals 13 residues. The CDR3, as DNA: TGTGCCTACCAGGGGGATTCATGGAGCTGGGCTTTCTTT. This codes for CAYQGDSWSWAFF.

A few counts support this clone. The chain links TRBV4-1 to TRBJ2-3; unclear D gene. CDR3 size: 14 residues. The germline CDR1 and CDR2 sequences are MGHRA and YSYEKL. The ends were cut back, 3 bases at V and 3 bases at J, with 10 bases in the middle. In DNA, the CDR3 is TGCGCCAGCAGCCACTTACTGGCGACAGATACGCAGTATTTT. Residues: CASSHLLATDTQYF.

The chain employs TRBV4-2 and TRBJ2-5, with TRBD1 matching over 9 bases. The J call is in doubt because the DNA end fits TRBJ2-7 better. There are 12 residues in the CDR3. Germline CDR1 and CDR2: LGHNA and YNFKEQ. The CDR3 reads CASSPDRGEQYF. In DNA form, the CDR3 reads TGTGCCAGCAGCCCGGACAGGGGCGAGCAGTACTTC.

This clone has more than one count but fewer than ten. The chain links TRBV18 to TRBJ2-5; D may be TRBD1 (5 bases). Judging by the DNA end, TRBJ2-7 fits better; the J call may be wrong. CDR3 length equals 15 residues. Germline CDR1 KGHSH, CDR2 LQKENI. CDR3 amino acids: CASSPAMVGAYEQYF. The CDR3 bases are TGTGCCAGCTCACCAGCTATGGTAGGGGCCTACGAGCAGTACTTC.

The chain carries TRBV4-3 and TRBJ1-2, with TRBD1 identical over 8 bases. The CDR3 covers 16 residues. V lost 1 base to trimming and J lost 2 bases; unmatched junction nucleotides: 6. Germline V gene lookup returns CDR1 LGHNA and CDR2 YSLEER. The CDR3 nucleotides are TGCGCCAGCAGCCAAGGGATCGGACAGGGCAACTATGGCTACACCTTC. Its protein product is CASSQGIGQGNYGYTF.

As to this clone: Other nucleotide sequences in the sample specify the same CDR3. The DNA of the CDR3 is TGTGCCAGCAGTTTGGGGCTGACCGGGGAGCTGTTTTTT. Translation: CASSLGLTGELFF. The V and J genes are TRBV28 and TRBJ2-2, with D perhaps matching TRBD1 (5 bases). Germline V gives CDR1 MDHEN, CDR2 SYDVKM. The CDR3 consists of 13 residues. V lost 3 bases to trimming and J lost 5 bases, with 7 bases between them.

This clone came up a few times. This chain connects TRBV20-1 to TRBJ2-7, with 7 positions matching TRBD2. V shed 8 bases and J 4 bases; nucleotides not matched to a gene: 5. CDR3 length equals 11 residues. Per the germline V gene, CDR1 is DFQATT and CDR2 is SNEGSKA (reference sequence). CDR3 DNA: TGCAGTTGCAGGGAGGGATACGAGCAGTACTTC. Protein: CSCREGYEQYF.

This sequence joins TRBV7-2 and TRBJ2-4; D is uncertain. This CDR3 has 17 residues. Trimming removed 1 base from V and 0 bases from J, with 13 bases in between. The V gene's germline CDR1 is SGHTA and CDR2 FQGNSA. In nucleotides, the CDR3 is TGTGCCAGCAGCTTAGATGGGGTCGGGTTAGCCAAAAACATTCAGTACTTC. Protein sequence: CASSLDGVGLAKNIQYF.

Turning to this clone: Just one base apart from a much larger clone, this may be a read error. In the same sample, other DNA sequences code for this CDR3. The genes are TRBV18 and TRBJ2-3; no clear D. V lost 2 bases to trimming and J lost 6 bases, with 3 bases between them. Germline CDR1 reads KGHSH; CDR2 reads LQKENI. CDR3 length: 11 residues. The CDR3 nucleotides read TGTGCCAGCTCACCATCGGATACGCAGTATTTT. It translates to CASSPSDTQYF.

This clone has a handful of counts. The chain joins TRBV7-2 to TRBJ2-3; a possible D gene is TRBD1 (5 bases). CDR3 length: 15 amino acids. CDR1 is SGHTA, CDR2 FQGNSA, per germline. V was trimmed by 1 base and J by 3 bases, leaving 11 bases between them. CDR3 protein: CASSLDRLGTDTQYF. The CDR3 DNA follows: TGTGCCAGCAGCTTAGACAGGCTAGGGACAGATACGCAGTATTTT.

V is TRBV14 and J is TRBJ2-7; D possibly corresponds to TRBD1 (6 bases). V was cut by 5 bases and J by 3 bases, with 14 bases left in between. The CDR3 is 14 residues long. The germline gives CDR1 SGHDN, CDR2 FVKESK. The CDR3: CASSSGAHGYEQYF. For the CDR3, the DNA is TGTGCCAGCAGCTCAGGGGCCCACGGCTACGAGCAGTACTTC.

In this sample, this clone turned up a few times. Other DNA sequences in this sample translate to the same CDR3. The chain couples TRBV7-2 to TRBJ2-1, with D tentatively TRBD2 (5 bases). In germline, CDR1 is SGHTA, CDR2 FQGNSA. V dropped 1 base and J dropped 5 bases, with 6 bases sitting between them. The CDR3 extends over 13 amino acids. The CDR3 coding sequence is TGTGCCAGCAGCTTAGTGAGGGACAATGAGCAGTTCTTC. This sequence encodes CASSLVRDNEQFF.

This clone has a handful of counts. The V call is TRBV4-3, the J call TRBJ2-5; D may be TRBD2 (5 bases). Germline V gene data show CDR1 as LGHNA and CDR2 as YSLEER. V was clipped by 1 base and J by 5 bases, with 8 bases between them. This CDR3 is 13 amino acids long. The CDR3 sequence is CASSQASGETQYF. CDR3 nucleotides: TGCGCCAGCAGCCAAGCGTCGGGGGAGACCCAGTACTTC.